The sequence of this TCR beta chain was determined in a study of Ad26.COV2.S vaccination and SARS-CoV-2 variants. Study details: Donor was in the COV1001 Ad26.COV2.S trial arm. Intramuscular Ad26.COV2.S at 5x10^10 or 1x10^11 viral particles. Study findings and constraints: Comparability of non-spike TCR breadth was observed across vaccine and placebo recipients.

Generated by immunoSEQ multiplex PCR, the TCRdb table keeps only in-frame clones and is missing some. The table has about 470,000 clones, 90% seen once. The CDR3 is 13 amino acids. In germline, CDR1 is SGHDT, CDR2 YYEEEE. Trimming at V came to 5 bases and at J to 7 bases, leaving 6 bases not matched to a gene. Treatment meaning: some 20 received Ad26.COV2.S at low or high dose, single or two shots; about 5 received placebo; per-sample allocation not given. Day 63 following the first vaccine or placebo injection was when the samples were taken. Of note for this clone: Its antigen is undetermined.

The receptor was derived from a person between 18 and 60 years old who received the Ad26.COV2.S COVID-19 vaccine or a placebo. The rearrangement uses TRBV5-6 and TRBJ2-5; 9 nucleotides align to TRBD2. The material sequenced was peripheral blood, taken in a trial of Ad26.COV2.S vaccine versus placebo. The CDR3 region is CASRGLASMTQYF. CDR3 sequence (DNA): TGTGCCAGCAGAGGACTAGCGAGTATGACCCAGTACTTC.